The rows below give T cell receptor beta chains drawn from one sample of a study of PD-1 blockade in classical Hodgkin lymphoma. Clones were read by immunoSEQ multiplex PCR, and TCRdb kept only the in-frame ones, dropping some. The sample shows around 91,000 clones, around nine tenths of them seen only once. The sample consisted of peripheral blood mononuclear cells (PBMCs), taken at baseline. The receptors originated from a human donor with classical Hodgkin lymphoma. Each CDR3 is given with its conserved first and last residue.

J gene | V gene | CDR3 protein
TRBJ1-1 | TRBV5-8 | CASSFTGQGSTEAFF
TRBJ2-1 | TRBV27 | CASSWKGDRAYNEQFF
TRBJ1-1 | TRBV7-2 | CASSPHTTMNTEAFF
TRBJ2-3 | TRBV7-6 | CASSLEWTSENTDTQYF
TRBJ2-5 | TRBV7-2 | CASSLGSETQYF
TRBJ1-1 | TRBV6-5 | CASSYRTNTEAFF
TRBJ1-5 | TRBV2 | CASSGKQGGTNQPQHF
TRBJ2-1 | TRBV28 | CASLTRDVGLANYNEQFF
TRBJ2-2 | TRBV5-5 | CASSLVEGLDTGELFF
TRBJ2-1 | TRBV19 | CASSELGTDLYNEQFF
TRBJ2-1 | TRBV11-3 | CASSLGGSGRSYNEQFF
TRBJ1-1 | TRBV11-2 | CASSLPRQSTEAFF
TRBJ1-1 | TRBV7-9 | CASSSPPPGLPDAEAFF
TRBJ2-3 | TRBV6-6 | CASSYSGQNTDTQYF
TRBJ2-2 | TRBV5-1 | CASSWTGVPGELFF
TRBJ1-5 | TRBV5-8 | CASSSGQGLDQPQHF
TRBJ2-7 | TRBV6-6 | CASSYSILDRNEQYF
TRBJ2-1 | TRBV4-1 | CASSQGGLAGGPGNEQFF
TRBJ2-7 | TRBV27 | CASSSGGPPTYEQYF
TRBJ1-1 | TRBV30 | CAWSPSWTGLSAGAFF
TRBJ2-2 | TRBV7-7 | CASSLGFLSTVAQVNTGELFF
TRBJ1-5 | TRBV28 | CASNTGPRNQPQHF
TRBJ2-3 | TRBV5-1 | CASSFRLAGASDTQYF
TRBJ1-2 | TRBV7-9 | CASSLAQFFYGYTF
TRBJ1-5 | TRBV18 | CATRDSSNQPQHF
TRBJ1-2 | TRBV7-9 | CASSKDRPTYGYTF
TRBJ2-2 | TRBV4-3 | CASSQEAIPGNTGELFF
TRBJ1-1 | TRBV7-9 | CASSLPGGPDTEAFF
TRBJ1-1 | TRBV30 | CARGSYEAFF
TRBJ2-7 | TRBV6-1 | CASREDGNEQYF
TRBJ2-1 | TRBV7-2 | CASSSGTSGKYNEQFF
TRBJ2-7 | TRBV6-5 | CASSGGGAEQYF
TRBJ1-5 | TRBV19 | CASDRGWSNQPQHF
TRBJ1-2 | TRBV18 | CASSNQESYGYTF
TRBJ1-1 | TRBV28 | CATGLNTEAFF
TRBJ2-7 | TRBV5-1 | CASSWAFSNEQYF
TRBJ1-5 | TRBV29-1 | CSVVDRTGQPQHF
TRBJ1-5 | TRBV19 | CASSARDRVRHQPQHF
TRBJ2-5 | TRBV4-2 | CASSQATSEETQYF
TRBJ1-2 | TRBV29-1 | CSALASVYGYTF
TRBJ1-5 | TRBV9 | CASSVGGDTRNQPQHF
TRBJ1-3 | TRBV4-1 | CASGVRTGGKNTIYF